This TCR beta chain was recorded in a study of T cells in Graves' hyperthyroidism and ophthalmopathy. Uncontrolled infection, other autoimmune disease, pregnancy or lactation excluded patients. The TCR beta CDR3 regions underwent amplification using RNA transcripts as the source. Initially, a first-round RT-PCR of the TCR CDR3 employed the HTBI primer set. Using its own MiXCR run on the multiplex PCR reads, TCRdb lists one record per CDR3 protein. The sample consists of 560,000 or so distinct CDR3 sequences, nearly 20% of them appearing once. Trimming removed 5 bases from V and 1 base from J, with 17 bases in between. Germline V gene lookup returns CDR1 SGHVS and CDR2 FNYEAQ. The CDR3 is 17 amino acids.

The rearrangement links TRBV7-6 to TRBJ2-2, with D perhaps TRBD1 (6 bases). The sample comprised blood. The TCR sequence derives from a man aged 40-50 years with Graves' ophthalmopathy. The CDR3, as DNA: TGTGCCAGCAGCCCCCCCGGACAGAGATTGAACACCGGGGAGCTGTTTTTT. It yields the protein CASSPPGQRLNTGELFF.